This T cell receptor (beta chain) derives from a study of spatial heterogeneity in lung cancer. Study-wide findings and caveats: Tumors with more nonsynonymous mutations had more expanded intratumoral alpha and beta TCRs.

As concerns this clonotype: Its antigen is undetermined.

Germline values: CDR1 SNHLY, CDR2 FYNNEI. The V end was cut by 4 bases, the J end by 5 bases, with 12 bases between. The CDR3 is 13 residues long. TCRdb itself ran the 5' RACE reads through MiXCR, one entry per CDR3 protein. This table has nearly 25,000 distinct CDR3 sequences, roughly 9% appearing once. Noted time point: sample taken at primary tumor resection. This TCR came from a male donor with early-stage non-small cell lung cancer. The gene calls are TRBV2 and TRBJ2-7; D possibly corresponds to TRBD1 (6 bases). The material sequenced was lung tumor tissue, taken at surgery. In DNA, the CDR3 is TGTGCCAGCAGTGCGCGGCCAGGGGACGAGCAGTACTTC. Translating gives CASSARPGDEQYF.